A selection of T cell receptor beta chains follows, all from one sample in a study of T cell responses to AZD1222 COVID-19 vaccine. Generated by immunoSEQ multiplex PCR, the TCRdb table keeps only in-frame clones and is missing some. The sample holds about 120,000 clones, 75% to 90% seen once. The sample consisted of peripheral blood, taken on day 0 of AZD1222 vaccination. These receptors were collected from an adult in good health. Each CDR3 is given without its conserved first and last residue.

CDR3 protein: ASSVYFTQY
V gene: TRBV2
J gene: TRBJ2-3

CDR3 protein: ASSVERRGRVDTQY
V gene: TRBV9
J gene: TRBJ2-3

CDR3 protein: ASSQDSWTRVHEQF
V gene: TRBV4-3
J gene: TRBJ2-1

CDR3 protein: ASSYAGTNTEAF
V gene: TRBV6-5
J gene: TRBJ1-1

CDR3 protein: ASSQILGGPETQY
V gene: TRBV7-6
J gene: TRBJ2-5

CDR3 protein: ASSLSPLDPYEQY
V gene: TRBV5-1
J gene: TRBJ2-7

CDR3 protein: SVEAGGSSEAF
V gene: TRBV29-1
J gene: TRBJ1-1

CDR3 protein: SAPAHYEQY
V gene: TRBV20-1
J gene: TRBJ2-7

CDR3 protein: ASSQRAWGMGQETQY
V gene: TRBV4-3
J gene: TRBJ2-5

CDR3 protein: ASSLVADIGNTIY
V gene: TRBV7-8
J gene: TRBJ1-3

CDR3 protein: ASSFSRQGALGYT
V gene: TRBV5-6
J gene: TRBJ1-2

CDR3 protein: SAWGNTIY
V gene: TRBV20-1
J gene: TRBJ1-3

CDR3 protein: ASRERAINTEAF
V gene: TRBV10-1
J gene: TRBJ1-1

CDR3 protein: ASSSPHGTASGDTQY
V gene: TRBV6-2/TRBV6-3
J gene: TRBJ2-3

CDR3 protein: ASRQPGQGLSGYT
V gene: TRBV28
J gene: TRBJ1-2

CDR3 protein: ASSVTGGYDQPQH
V gene: TRBV6-5
J gene: TRBJ1-5

CDR3 protein: AISGLAGGDEQY
V gene: TRBV10-3
J gene: TRBJ2-7

CDR3 protein: ASSFGIAQETQY
V gene: TRBV7-8
J gene: TRBJ2-5

CDR3 protein: ASSSAEREWYEQY
V gene: TRBV6-5
J gene: TRBJ2-7

CDR3 protein: ASSFGTGGDGYT
V gene: TRBV5-1
J gene: TRBJ1-2

CDR3 protein: ASSYSKAGGGQPQH
V gene: TRBV6-2/TRBV6-3
J gene: TRBJ1-5

CDR3 protein: ASSLDIGAQALKT
V gene: TRBV5-1
J gene: TRBJ1-2

CDR3 protein: ASSVERGVLAGANVLT
V gene: TRBV9
J gene: TRBJ2-6

CDR3 protein: ASSPKVNTEAF
V gene: TRBV27
J gene: TRBJ1-1

CDR3 protein: ASSQGLRGNSPLH
V gene: TRBV4-3
J gene: TRBJ1-6

CDR3 protein: ASSEAASGGAGTQY
V gene: TRBV6-1
J gene: TRBJ2-3

CDR3 protein: ASSLLSGRSTDTQY
V gene: TRBV27
J gene: TRBJ2-3

CDR3 protein: ASRSPTHGYT
V gene: TRBV19
J gene: TRBJ1-2

CDR3 protein: ASSQDLLSGNTIY
V gene: TRBV4-2
J gene: TRBJ1-3

CDR3 protein: ASSISGQGGQPQH
V gene: TRBV19
J gene: TRBJ1-5

CDR3 protein: ASSFRQDSNQPQH
V gene: TRBV7-2
J gene: TRBJ1-5

CDR3 protein: AIRGPVGTDTQY
V gene: TRBV10-3
J gene: TRBJ2-3

CDR3 protein: AWSASGTVSGNTIY
V gene: TRBV30
J gene: TRBJ1-3

CDR3 protein: ASRQGADTEAF
V gene: TRBV5-1
J gene: TRBJ1-1

CDR3 protein: ASSFLPKGEAF
V gene: TRBV27
J gene: TRBJ1-1

CDR3 protein: ASSQDPGQGAYEQY
V gene: TRBV3-1/TRBV3-2
J gene: TRBJ2-7

CDR3 protein: ASSYPGGTSGGPQY
V gene: TRBV7-9
J gene: TRBJ2-5

CDR3 protein: ASSEQRSSSTDTQY
V gene: TRBV6-1
J gene: TRBJ2-3

CDR3 protein: ASSLDPAIRGGNTIY
V gene: TRBV7-8
J gene: TRBJ1-3

CDR3 protein: ASSLHGPNTEAF
V gene: TRBV11-2
J gene: TRBJ1-1

CDR3 protein: ASTRGVGVGDYGYT
V gene: TRBV28
J gene: TRBJ1-2

CDR3 protein: ASSFGLAGGMDEQY
V gene: TRBV5-1
J gene: TRBJ2-7

CDR3 protein: ASSRGGYTEAF
V gene: TRBV25-1
J gene: TRBJ1-1